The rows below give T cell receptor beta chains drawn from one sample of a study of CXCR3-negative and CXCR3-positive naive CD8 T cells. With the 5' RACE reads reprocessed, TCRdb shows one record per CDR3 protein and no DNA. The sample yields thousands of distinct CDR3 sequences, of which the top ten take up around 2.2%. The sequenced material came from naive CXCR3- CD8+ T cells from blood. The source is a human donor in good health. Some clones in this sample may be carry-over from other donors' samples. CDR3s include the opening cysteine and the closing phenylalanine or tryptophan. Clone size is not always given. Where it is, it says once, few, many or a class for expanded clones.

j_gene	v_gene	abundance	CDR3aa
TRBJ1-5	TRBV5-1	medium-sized	CASSLAFGDGYSNQPQHF
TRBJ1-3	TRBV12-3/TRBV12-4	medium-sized	CASSFVVVSGNTIYF
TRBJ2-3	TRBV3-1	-	CASSQELAGDTQYF
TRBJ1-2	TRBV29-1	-	CSVISLEHRGYTF
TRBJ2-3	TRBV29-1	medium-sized	CSVEWGGGTGVLDTQYF
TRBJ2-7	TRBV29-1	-	CSAQGGDTTYEQYF
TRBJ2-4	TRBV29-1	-	CSVVDRENIQYF
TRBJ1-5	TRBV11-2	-	CASSFGGNQPQHF
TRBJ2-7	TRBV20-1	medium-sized	CSARDRTGVLYEQYF
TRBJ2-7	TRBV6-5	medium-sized	CASSYSTGTGFSYEQYF
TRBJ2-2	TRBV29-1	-	CSAASDRGHTGELFF
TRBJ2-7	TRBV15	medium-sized	CATSRDLGETYEQYF
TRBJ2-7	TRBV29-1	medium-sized	CSVETRGRNRNFSYEQYF
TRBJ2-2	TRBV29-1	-	CSVRTPNTGELFF
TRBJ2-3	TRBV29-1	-	CSVPAQQASTDTQYF
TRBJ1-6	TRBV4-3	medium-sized	CASSQDRQGNSPLHF
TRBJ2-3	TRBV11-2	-	CASSLDPPGLAGGTDTQYF
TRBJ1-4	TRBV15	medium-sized	CATSREPRQIHNEKLFF
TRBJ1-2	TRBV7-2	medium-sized	CASTIGTSGVYGYTF
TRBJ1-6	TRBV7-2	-	CASSLTGTGSYSYNSPLHF
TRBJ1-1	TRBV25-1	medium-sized	CASSEELQGVPGPEAFF
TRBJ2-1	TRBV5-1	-	CASSPEDTYTYNEQFF
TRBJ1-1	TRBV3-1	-	CASSQDFPPTEAFF
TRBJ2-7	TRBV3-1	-	CASSLSAGTDAYEQYF
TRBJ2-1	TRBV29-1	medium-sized	CSDSGSSYNEQFF
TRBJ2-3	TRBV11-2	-	CASSLMVDTQYF
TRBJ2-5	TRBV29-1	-	CSVDLAGGPGETQYF